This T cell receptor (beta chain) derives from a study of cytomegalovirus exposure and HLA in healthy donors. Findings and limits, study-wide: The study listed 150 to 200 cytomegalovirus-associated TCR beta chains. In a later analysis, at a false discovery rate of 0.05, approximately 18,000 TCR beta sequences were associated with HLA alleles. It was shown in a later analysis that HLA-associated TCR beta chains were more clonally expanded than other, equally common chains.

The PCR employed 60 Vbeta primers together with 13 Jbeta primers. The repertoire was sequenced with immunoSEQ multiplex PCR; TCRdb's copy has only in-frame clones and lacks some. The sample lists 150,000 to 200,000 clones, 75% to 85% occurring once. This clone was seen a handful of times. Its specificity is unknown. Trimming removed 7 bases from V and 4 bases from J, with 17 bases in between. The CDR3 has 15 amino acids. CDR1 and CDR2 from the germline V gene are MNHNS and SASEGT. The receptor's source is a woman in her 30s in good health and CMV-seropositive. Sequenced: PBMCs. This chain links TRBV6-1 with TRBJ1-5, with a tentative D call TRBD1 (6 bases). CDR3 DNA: TGTGCCAGCACGTCGATGGTGGGGGCGAATCAGCCCCAGCATTTT. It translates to CASTSMVGANQPQHF.